Listed here is a single TCR beta chain. Using immunoSEQ multiplex PCR, the repertoire was profiled, and TCRdb retains in-frame clones only, with some absent. Among 350,000 to 600,000 clones listed, roughly 87% were seen once. This sample was included in a study of Ad26.COV2.S vaccination and SARS-CoV-2 variants. The CDR3 sequence is 15 residues long. V lost 5 bases and J lost 2; bases outside the gene matches: 7. Germline V lookup: CDR1 GTSNPN, CDR2 SVGIG (reference sequence). This sample's treatment: approximately 18 received Ad26.COV2.S at low or high dose, single or two shots; 5 received placebo; per-sample allocation not given. Collection of the samples took place on day 63 after the first injection of vaccine or placebo.

The material sequenced was peripheral blood, taken in a trial of Ad26.COV2.S vaccine versus placebo. The chain couples TRBV30 to TRBJ1-3; TRBD1 matches at 9 bases. The TCR was taken from a person aged 18-65 years who received the Ad26.COV2.S COVID-19 vaccine or a placebo. CDR3 region: CAWGTGKTAGNTIYF. The CDR3 nucleotides are TGTGCCTGGGGGACAGGGAAGACAGCTGGAAACACCATATATTTT.